The sequence of this T cell receptor beta chain was determined in a study of control samples from healthy donors and cancer patients (dated by TCRdb to about 2020). This clone has a single count. Its target antigen remains unknown. Per-base quality was not reported, and no clone a single base away is much larger than it. The library was built by means of the immunoSEQ multiplex PCR assay. TCRdb provides this immuneACCESS table in a form limited to in-frame rearrangements. Some clones are lacking; in checked studies, under half of them reflect an unresolved V gene, and why the rest are absent is not known. This sample is represented by over 200,000 clones; 82% of them were singletons. About an eighth of the sample goes to the ten largest clones. Sequenced input: PBMCs. This clonotype was sampled from a woman aged 60 to 75 with lung cancer.

The CDR3 protein: CASRTTGPAEAFF. The sequenced DNA: TGTGCCAGCAGGACAACAGGGCCTGCCGAAGCTTTCTTT. The rearrangement combines TRBV28 with TRBJ1-1; the D gene is possibly TRBD1, with 6 bases matching. Trimming costs V 6 bases and J 8 bases, and their ends lie 16 bases apart. CDR1 and CDR2, per the germline V gene, are MDHEN and SYDVKM. The CDR3 runs 13 residues from the cysteine to the phenylalanine. Only the CDR3 portion is preserved as DNA: 39 bases, with reading frame beginning at the first base.